This entry is about one T cell receptor (beta chain). The data derive from a study of blood T cell repertoires in COVID-19. Germline V CDR1 and CDR2: KGHSH, LQKENI. There are 15 residues in the CDR3. V dropped 2 bases and J dropped 3 bases, with 13 bases sitting between them. Authors' processing steps: Reference gene primer amplification yielded estimated nucleated cell counts. TCRdb keeps only in-frame clones here, not all; method: immunoSEQ multiplex PCR. The DNA was the basis for D and trimming; V, J and clone size are from that table. Of a few hundred thousand clones listed, more than 70% are singletons.

The source is a woman in her forties or fifties with acute or convalescent COVID-19. This rearrangement joins TRBV18 to TRBJ1-2; unclear D gene. Sequencing used peripheral blood. The CDR3 sequence is CASSPSSAGDYGYTF. The CDR3 DNA follows: TGTGCCAGCTCACCAAGCAGTGCCGGGGACTATGGCTACACCTTC.